Listed below are T cell receptor beta chains from one sample, sequenced in a study of glioma-infiltrating T cells after dendritic cell vaccination. Using immunoSEQ multiplex PCR, the repertoire was profiled, and TCRdb retains in-frame clones only, with some absent. The profile covers about 67,000 clones, with about 76% appearing a single time and 7.9% taken by the ten largest. The sequencing used blood, collected before dendritic cell vaccination. These receptors all come from a human donor with glioblastoma. The CDR3 runs from the conserved cysteine through the conserved F or W. D genes are given only for firm matches. Clone size is shown for a subset of rows, as once, few, many or a class of expanded clone.

TRBJ1-2 NA TRBV25-1 NA TGTGCCAGCAGTTCCAACTCGGGGGGGCTCTATGGCTACACCTTC CASSSNSGGLYGYTF
TRBJ2-4 NA TRBV19 TRBD2 TGTGCCAGTAGTCGCGGGGGGCTGAACATTCAGTACTTC CASSRGGLNIQYF
TRBJ2-3 NA TRBV11-1 NA TGTGCCAGCAGCTTAAACCCCGGACTTCGGGGCACAGATACGCAGTATTTT CASSLNPGLRGTDTQYF
TRBJ2-7 NA TRBV19 TRBD1 TGTGCCAGTAGTACGGACAGGGGGACTCTTGTCGAGCAGTACTTC CASSTDRGTLVEQYF
TRBJ1-2 NA TRBV5-1 TRBD1 TGCGCCAGCAGCTTAGGACAGGGGAATGGCTACACCTTC CASSLGQGNGYTF
TRBJ2-7 few TRBV4-1 NA TGTGCCAGCAGCCAAGAGAGCGGCGCTACCTACGAGCAGTACTTC CASSQESGATYEQYF
TRBJ1-5 NA TRBV6-1 TRBD1 TGTGCCAGCAGTGCTATAGACAGGGTGAACCTCTATAGCAATCAGCCCCAGCATTTT CASSAIDRVNLYSNQPQHF
TRBJ2-7 NA TRBV6-5 NA TGTGCCAGCAGCCGAGGACAGACCTCCTACGAGCAGTACTTC CASSRGQTSYEQYF
TRBJ1-5 NA TRBV5-8 TRBD1 TGTGCCAGCAGCTTGGGACAGGGGAATGATCCCCAGCATTTT CASSLGQGNDPQHF
TRBJ2-7 NA TRBV18 NA TGTGCCAGCTCACCAGAGGCAACTAGTTACTCCTACGAGCAGTACTTC CASSPEATSYSYEQYF
TRBJ1-2 NA TRBV7-9 NA TGTGCCAGCAGCTCCGGGGTCGGCGGCTACACCTTC CASSSGVGGYTF
TRBJ1-5 NA TRBV30 NA TGTGCCTGGACGCACAGGGAAGGGGATCAGCCCCAGCATTTT CAWTHREGDQPQHF
TRBJ1-1 NA TRBV13 NA TGTGCCAGCAGCTCATCCAGGGGGAACACTGAAGCTTTCTTT CASSSSRGNTEAFF
TRBJ2-7 once TRBV7-8 TRBD1 TGTGCCAGCAGCTTAGGTTACTCAGGGGGCGACGAGCAGTACTTC CASSLGYSGGDEQYF
TRBJ1-2 NA TRBV19 TRBD1 TGTGCCAGTATGATGGACAGGGGTAGTTTTGGCTACACCTTC CASMMDRGSFGYTF
TRBJ1-2 NA TRBV5-4 NA TGTGCCAGCAGCTTGGGGGGCTCGCCCTATGGCTACACCTTC CASSLGGSPYGYTF
TRBJ1-5 few TRBV6-6 NA TGTGCCAGCAGTTACGCCCAGGGCGGCAATCAGCCCCAGCATTTT CASSYAQGGNQPQHF
TRBJ1-5 NA TRBV5-6 NA TGTGCCAGCAGCCCCGGAGGGGCCCGTGGCAATCAGCCCCAGCATTTT CASSPGGARGNQPQHF
TRBJ1-2 NA TRBV7-9 NA TGTGCCAGCAGCCCTCCGTTGCGGGGTAGATATGGCTACACCTTC CASSPPLRGRYGYTF
TRBJ1-3 once TRBV9 NA TGTGCCAGCAGCCGGGAGGTGTCTGGAAACACCATATATTTT CASSREVSGNTIYF
TRBJ1-2 NA TRBV7-2 TRBD1 TGTGCCAGCAGCTTAGCAGCAGGGGGCCCCTATGGCTACACCTTC CASSLAAGGPYGYTF
TRBJ1-2 NA TRBV25-1 TRBD1 TGTGCCAGCAGTGGGGACAGAAGAGGGTACCCTAACTATGGCTACACCTTC CASSGDRRGYPNYGYTF
TRBJ2-1 NA TRBV30 TRBD1 TGTGCCTGGAGTGAGGGACAGGCCTACAATGAGCAGTTCTTC CAWSEGQAYNEQFF
TRBJ2-1 NA TRBV6-4 NA TGTGCCAGCAGTCCTTATCCCGGCTCCTACAATGAGCAGTTCTTC CASSPYPGSYNEQFF
TRBJ1-1 NA TRBV9 TRBD1 TGTGCCAGCAGCAAAGGTGGGACAGGGGTGAACACTGAAGCTTTCTTT CASSKGGTGVNTEAFF
TRBJ1-2 once TRBV5-4 TRBD1 TGTGCCAGCAGCCCCCGGGACAGAGACTATGGCTACACCTTC CASSPRDRDYGYTF
TRBJ2-3 NA TRBV14 TRBD2 TGTGCCAGCAGCCCAGCGGGGAGCACAGATACGCAGTATTTT CASSPAGSTDTQYF
TRBJ2-7 NA TRBV7-2 TRBD2 TGTGCCAGCAGCTGGGGCGGGGGTTACGAGCAGTACTTC CASSWGGGYEQYF
TRBJ2-7 NA TRBV7-9 NA TGTGCCAGCAGCTTAGTGGTGGACAGTTACGAGCAGTACTTC CASSLVVDSYEQYF
TRBJ1-2 NA TRBV6-1 NA TGTGCCAGCAGTCCTAGGAGGAGGGGTGATGGCTACACCTTC CASSPRRRGDGYTF
TRBJ1-4 once TRBV25-1 NA TGTGCCAGCACTGATTTAGCCTCGAATGAAAAACTGTTTTTT CASTDLASNEKLFF
TRBJ1-1 NA TRBV29-1 NA TGCAGCATTGATGGGGCCAACACTGAAGCTTTCTTT CSIDGANTEAFF
TRBJ2-1 NA TRBV5-1 TRBD2 TGCGCCAGCAGCTCGCAGGGGACTAGCGACTACAATGAGCAGTTCTTC CASSSQGTSDYNEQFF
TRBJ2-1 NA TRBV25-1 TRBD2 TGTGCCAGCAGTGATAAGGTGCGGGGGGGTAGCAATGAGCAGTTCTTC CASSDKVRGGSNEQFF
TRBJ1-3 once TRBV10-3 NA TGTGCCACCCAAAACTCTGGAAACACCATATATTTT CATQNSGNTIYF
TRBJ2-7 NA TRBV2 NA TGTGCCAGCAGTGAAACGTTAACGGGGACACTTAGGGAAGAGCAGTACTTC CASSETLTGTLREEQYF
TRBJ1-1 NA TRBV12-5 NA TGTGCTAGTGGTGCCGACACGAACACTGAAGCTTTCTTT CASGADTNTEAFF
TRBJ1-2 NA TRBV6-5 TRBD1 TGTGCCAGCAGGGAAACAGGGGGGTATGGCTACACCTTC CASRETGGYGYTF
TRBJ1-3 NA TRBV4-1 TRBD1 TGCGCCAGCAGCCAAGAGGGACAGATCTCTGGAAACACCATATATTTT CASSQEGQISGNTIYF
TRBJ2-6 NA TRBV5-1 NA TGCGCCAGCAGCTTGGATAGCTCTGGGGCCAACGTCCTGACTTTC CASSLDSSGANVLTF
TRBJ1-1 NA TRBV7-2 TRBD1 TGTGCCAGCAGCTACGGGACAGCGAACACTGAAGCTTTCTTT CASSYGTANTEAFF
TRBJ1-2 NA TRBV7-2 NA TGTGCCAGCAGCTCCTATAACTCTAACTATGGCTACACCTTC CASSSYNSNYGYTF
TRBJ1-5 few TRBV19 TRBD1 TGTGCCAGTAGTGGTACAGGGGGGGGTCAGCCCCAGCATTTT CASSGTGGGQPQHF
TRBJ1-6 NA TRBV5-1 NA TGCGCCAGCAGCTTGGGGGAGGGAGCTAATTCACCCCTCCACTTT CASSLGEGANSPLHF
TRBJ2-5 NA TRBV6-4 TRBD2 TGTGCCAGCAGCAGGACTAGCGGGGAACAAGAGACCCAGTACTTC CASSRTSGEQETQYF